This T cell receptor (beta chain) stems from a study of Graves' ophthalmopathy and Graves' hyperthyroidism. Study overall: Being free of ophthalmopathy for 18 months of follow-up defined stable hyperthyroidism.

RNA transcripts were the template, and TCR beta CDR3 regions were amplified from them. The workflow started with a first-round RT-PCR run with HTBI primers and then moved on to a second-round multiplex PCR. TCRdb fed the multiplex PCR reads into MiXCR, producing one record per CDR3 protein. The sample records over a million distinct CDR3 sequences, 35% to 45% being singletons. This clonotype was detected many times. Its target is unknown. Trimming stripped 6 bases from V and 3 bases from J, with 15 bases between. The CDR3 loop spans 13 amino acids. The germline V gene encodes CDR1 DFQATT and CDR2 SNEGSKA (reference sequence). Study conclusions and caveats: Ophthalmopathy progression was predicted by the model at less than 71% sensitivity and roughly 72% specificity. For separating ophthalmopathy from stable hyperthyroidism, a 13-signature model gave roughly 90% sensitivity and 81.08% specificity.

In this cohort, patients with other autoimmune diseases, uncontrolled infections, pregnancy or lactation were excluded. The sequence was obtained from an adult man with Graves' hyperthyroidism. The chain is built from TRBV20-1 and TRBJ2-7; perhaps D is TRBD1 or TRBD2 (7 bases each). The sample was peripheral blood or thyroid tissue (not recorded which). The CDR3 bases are TGCAGTGCACCGACAGGGAGGGGCTACGAGCAGTACTTC. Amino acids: CSAPTGRGYEQYF.